The T cell receptor (beta chain) under discussion was sequenced for a study of OX40 agonist ivuxolimab in advanced cancers. The CDR3 totals 18 residues. V dropped 4 bases and J dropped 7 bases, with 28 bases sitting between them. Per germline, CDR1 MDHEN and CDR2 SYDVKM. Clones were sequenced by immunoSEQ multiplex PCR, and TCRdb holds only the in-frame ones, with some missing. Found here are 50,000 or so clones, roughly 90% of them singletons; the top ten hold roughly 28%. The sequenced sample was CD4+ or CD8+ T cells sorted from blood, obtained in a trial of the OX40 agonist ivuxolimab. This sequence joins TRBV28 and TRBJ1-2, with D possibly matching TRBD1 (6 bases). This TCR was recovered from an adult with an advanced solid tumor such as melanoma, head and neck, liver or kidney cancer. DNA of the CDR3: TGTGCCAGCAGTTCTTGGGCGACAGGACTCATTCAGGGCGGTGGCTACACCTTC. This gives the protein CASSSWATGLIQGGGYTF.